The 12 T cell receptor beta chains below were found in one sample sequenced in a study of technical replicates of blood from several donors. Sequencing used immunoSEQ multiplex PCR; TCRdb keeps in-frame clones, though not all of them. The repertoire consists of around 62,000 clones, with about 97% occurring once and the leading ten covering around 0.3%. The material sequenced was T cells isolated from PBMCs. All receptors derive from a human donor in good health.

This clone is a singleton in its sample. V gene TRBV27 combines with J gene TRBJ2-7, with TRBD1 matching over 8 bases. CDR3 size: 13 residues. The trim removed 8 bases at V and 3 bases at J, leaving 6 bases unmatched. The germline CDR1 and CDR2 sequences are MNHEY and SMNVEV (reference sequence). For the CDR3, the DNA is TGTGCCAGCGCAACCGGACAGGGCTACGAGCAGTACTTC. Its protein product is CASATGQGYEQYF.

This sequence joins TRBV6-1 and TRBJ1-3, with D unclear. In germline, CDR1 is MNHNS, CDR2 SASEGT. The CDR3 runs to 14 residues. Between the trimmed V and J ends, which lost 3 bases and 0 bases, there was a span of 6 bases. CDR3 sequence reads: CASSERFSGNTIYF. Written as DNA, the CDR3 is TGTGCCAGCAGTGAGAGGTTCTCTGGAAACACCATATATTTT.

The genes are TRBV18 and TRBJ2-1, with a tentative D call TRBD1 (5 bases). The CDR3 has 13 amino acids. The V end lost 3 bases, the J end lost 8 bases, and 11 bases lay between the germline ends. Per germline, CDR1 KGHSH and CDR2 LQKENI. DNA of the CDR3: TGTGCCAGCTCACCCAAGGGGATAGATGAGCAGTTCTTC. It yields the protein CASSPKGIDEQFF.

This rearrangement joins TRBV6-4 to TRBJ2-1; a weak D match, TRBD2 (6 bases). V lost 3 bases, J lost 0 bases, and 6 bases lay in between. CDR1 is MRHNA, CDR2 SNTAGT, per germline. This CDR3 has 14 amino acids. CDR3 nucleotides: TGTGCCAGCAGTGAGGAGGGCTCCTACAATGAGCAGTTCTTC. It encodes CASSEEGSYNEQFF.

The chain uses TRBV29-1 and TRBJ2-3, with a weak D call TRBD2 (6 bases). Germline values: CDR1 SQVTM, CDR2 ANQGSEA. The CDR3 length is 13 residues. Deletions cut 2 bases from V and 2 bases from J, with 8 bases between. The CDR3 region is CSVERDSTDTQYF. CDR3 sequence (DNA): TGCAGCGTTGAAAGGGACTCCACAGATACGCAGTATTTT.

The V call is TRBV6-5, the J call TRBJ1-3, with D unclear. The CDR3 is 13 residues long. Germline CDR1 reads MNHEY; CDR2 reads SVGAGI. With 6 bases removed from V and 13 bases from J, the gap between germline ends came to 19 bases. The CDR3 DNA is TGTGCCAGCAGCCCGGGTGGCTCATCCTTTATATATTTT. It codes for CASSPGGSSFIYF.

The chain has TRBV9 and TRBJ2-7; 7 bases align to TRBD2. The CDR3 runs 15 residues. After removal of 3 bases from V and 3 bases from J, the junction contained 9 bases not matched to a gene. Germline CDR1 is SGDLS and CDR2 is YYNGEE. Here the CDR3 reads CASSASGTPNYEQYF. For the CDR3, the DNA is TGTGCCAGCAGCGCCAGCGGGACCCCCAACTACGAGCAGTACTTC.

The rearrangement joins TRBV7-9 to TRBJ2-1; 7 nucleotides align to TRBD2. This CDR3 has 14 amino acids. Trimming took 3 bases from V and 5 from J; bases not matched to a gene: 4. Germline lookup yields CDR1 SEHNR and CDR2 FQNEAQ (reference sequence). CDR3 sequence (DNA): TGTGCCAGCAGCTTCTCCGGGGGGAACAATGAGCAGTTCTTC. Its protein is CASSFSGGNNEQFF.

CDR3: CAISDGDTQYF. CDR3 DNA: TGTGCCATCAGTGACGGAGATACGCAGTATTTT. The gene calls are TRBV10-3 and TRBJ2-3; no firm D call. This CDR3 region has 11 residues. V lost 3 bases to trimming and J lost 5 bases, with 3 bases between them. The V gene's germline CDR1 is ENHRY and CDR2 SYGVKD.

The chain links TRBV6-5 to TRBJ2-7, with 8 bases aligning to TRBD1. The V gene end was trimmed by 6 bases and the J gene end by 5 bases; junction bases not matched to a gene: 9. Germline values: CDR1 MNHEY, CDR2 SVGAGI. The CDR3 covers 14 residues. The CDR3 DNA is TGTGCCAGCAGAAACTCCGGGACAGGCAACGAGCAGTACTTC. Translating gives CASRNSGTGNEQYF.

The chain uses TRBV13 and TRBJ2-7; the match to TRBD1 covers 7 bases. The CDR3 is 15 amino acids. Germline lookup yields CDR1 PRHDT and CDR2 FYEKMQ (reference sequence). The trim removed 5 bases at V and 5 bases at J, leaving 12 bases unmatched. The CDR3 DNA sequence: TGTGCCAGCAGCCATTCCCCCGACAGGGCGCACGAGCAGTACTTC. Translated, it gives CASSHSPDRAHEQYF.

The J gene is TRBJ2-7, the V gene TRBV2; D perhaps matches TRBD1 (5 bases). This CDR3 is 16 amino acids long. The V and J ends lost 0 bases and 0 bases respectively, with 12 bases between them. Germline values: CDR1 SNHLY, CDR2 FYNNEI. The CDR3, as DNA: TGTGCCAGCAGTGAAGCGGCCGGACAAAGCTCCTACGAGCAGTACTTC. Translation: CASSEAAGQSSYEQYF.